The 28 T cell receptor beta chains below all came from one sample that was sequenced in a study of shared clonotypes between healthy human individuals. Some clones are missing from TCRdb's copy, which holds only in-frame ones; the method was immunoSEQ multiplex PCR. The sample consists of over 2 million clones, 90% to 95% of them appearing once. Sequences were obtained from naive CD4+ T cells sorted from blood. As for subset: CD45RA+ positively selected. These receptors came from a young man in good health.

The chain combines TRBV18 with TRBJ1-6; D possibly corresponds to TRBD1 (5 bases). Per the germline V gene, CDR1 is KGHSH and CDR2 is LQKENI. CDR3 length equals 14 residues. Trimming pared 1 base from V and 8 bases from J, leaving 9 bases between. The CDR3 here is CASSPRQGDSPLHF. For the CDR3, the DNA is TGTGCCAGCTCACCACGGCAGGGAGATTCACCCCTCCACTTT.

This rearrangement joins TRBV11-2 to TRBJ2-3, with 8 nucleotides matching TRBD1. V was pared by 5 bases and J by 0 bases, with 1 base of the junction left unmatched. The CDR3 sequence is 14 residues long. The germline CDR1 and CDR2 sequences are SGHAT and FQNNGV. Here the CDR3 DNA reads TGTGCCAGCAGCAGACAGGGGAGCACAGATACGCAGTATTTT. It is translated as CASSRQGSTDTQYF. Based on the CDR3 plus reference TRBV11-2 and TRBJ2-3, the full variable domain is EAGVAQSPRYKIIEKRQSVAFWCNPISGHATLYWYQQILGQGPKLLIQFQNNGVVDDSQLPKDRFSAERLKGVDSTLKIQPAKLEDSAVYLCASSRQGSTDTQYFGPGTRLTVL.

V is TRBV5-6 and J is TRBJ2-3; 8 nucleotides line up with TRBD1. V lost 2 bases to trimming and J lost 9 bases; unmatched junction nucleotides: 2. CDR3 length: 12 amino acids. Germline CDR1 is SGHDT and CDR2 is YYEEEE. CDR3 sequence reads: CASSFGQGTQYF. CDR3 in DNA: TGTGCCAGCAGCTTTGGACAGGGAACGCAGTATTTT.

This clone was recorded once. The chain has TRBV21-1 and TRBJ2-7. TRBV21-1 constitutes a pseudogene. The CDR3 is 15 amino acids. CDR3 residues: CASSPKLGISYEQYF. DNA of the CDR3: TGTGCCAGCAGCCCAAAGTTGGGGATCTCCTACGAGCAGTACTTC.

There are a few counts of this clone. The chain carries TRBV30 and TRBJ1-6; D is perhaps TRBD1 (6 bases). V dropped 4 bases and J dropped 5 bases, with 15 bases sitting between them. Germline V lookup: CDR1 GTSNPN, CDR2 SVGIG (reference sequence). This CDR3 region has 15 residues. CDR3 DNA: TGTGCCTGGATTAGGGCGGGACAAAATAATTCACCCCTCCACTTT. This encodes CAWIRAGQNNSPLHF.

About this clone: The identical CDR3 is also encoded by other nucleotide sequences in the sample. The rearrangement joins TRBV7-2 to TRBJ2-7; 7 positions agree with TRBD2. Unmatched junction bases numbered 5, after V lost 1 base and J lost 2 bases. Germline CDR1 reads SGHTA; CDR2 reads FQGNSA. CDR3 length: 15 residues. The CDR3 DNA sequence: TGTGCCAGCAGCTTAGACGGCGGGACTACCTACGAGCAGTACTTC. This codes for CASSLDGGTTYEQYF.

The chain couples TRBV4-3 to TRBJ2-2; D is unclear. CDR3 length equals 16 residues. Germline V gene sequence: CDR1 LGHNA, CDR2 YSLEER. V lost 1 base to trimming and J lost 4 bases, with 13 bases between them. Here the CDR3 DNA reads TGCGCCAGCAGCCAAGCGGCAGCCTCGGGCACCGGGGAGCTGTTTTTT. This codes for CASSQAAASGTGELFF.

The DNA of the CDR3 is TGTGCCAGCAGCGAAGGTACGCCTAGCACAGATACGCAGTATTTT. Encoded protein: CASSEGTPSTDTQYF. J is TRBJ2-3 and V is TRBV11-2, with D unresolved. The germline V gene has CDR1 SGHAT and CDR2 FQNNGV. The CDR3 spans 15 residues. V was trimmed by 5 bases and J by 0 bases, leaving 12 bases between them.

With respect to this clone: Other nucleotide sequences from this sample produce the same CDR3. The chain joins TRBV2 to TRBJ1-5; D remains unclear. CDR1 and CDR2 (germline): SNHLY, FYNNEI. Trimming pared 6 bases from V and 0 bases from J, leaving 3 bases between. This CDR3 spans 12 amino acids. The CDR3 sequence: CASRYSNQPQHF. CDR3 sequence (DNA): TGTGCCAGCAGGTATAGCAATCAGCCCCAGCATTTT.

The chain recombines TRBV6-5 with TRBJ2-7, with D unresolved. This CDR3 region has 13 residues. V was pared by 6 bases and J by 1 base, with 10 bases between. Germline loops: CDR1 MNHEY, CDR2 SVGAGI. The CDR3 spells CASSRSQSYEQYF. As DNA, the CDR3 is TGTGCCAGCAGCCGGTCCCAGTCCTACGAGCAGTACTTC.

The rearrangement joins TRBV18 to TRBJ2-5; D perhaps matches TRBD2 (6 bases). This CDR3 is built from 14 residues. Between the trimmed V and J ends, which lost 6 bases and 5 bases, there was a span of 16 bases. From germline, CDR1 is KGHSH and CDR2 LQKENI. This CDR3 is CASSVGGLKETQYF. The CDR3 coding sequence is TGTGCCAGCTCCGTGGGGGGACTTAAGGAGACCCAGTACTTC. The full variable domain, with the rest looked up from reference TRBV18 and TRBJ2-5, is NAGVMQNPRHLVRRRGQEARLRCSPMKGHSHVYWYRQLPEEGLKFMVYLQKENIIDESGMPKERFSAEFPKEGPSILRIQQVVRGDSAAYFCASSVGGLKETQYFGPGTRLLVL.

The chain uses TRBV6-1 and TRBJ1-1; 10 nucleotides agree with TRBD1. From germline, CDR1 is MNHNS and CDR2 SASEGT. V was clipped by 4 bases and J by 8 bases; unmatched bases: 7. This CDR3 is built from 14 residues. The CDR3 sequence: CASSAGTGVEEAFF. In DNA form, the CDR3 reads TGTGCCAGCAGTGCCGGGACAGGGGTCGAAGAAGCTTTCTTT.

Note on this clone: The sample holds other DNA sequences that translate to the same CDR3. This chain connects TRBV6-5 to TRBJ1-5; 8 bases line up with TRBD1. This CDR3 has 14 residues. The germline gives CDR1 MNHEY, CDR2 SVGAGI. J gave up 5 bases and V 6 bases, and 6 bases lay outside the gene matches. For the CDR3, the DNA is TGTGCCAGCAGCCGTGGACAGGGCGATCAGCCCCAGCATTTT. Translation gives CASSRGQGDQPQHF.

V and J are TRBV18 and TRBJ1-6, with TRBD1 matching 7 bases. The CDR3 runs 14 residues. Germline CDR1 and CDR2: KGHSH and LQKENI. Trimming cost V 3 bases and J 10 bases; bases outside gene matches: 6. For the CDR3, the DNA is TGTGCCAGCTCACCCGACAGGGTAGAATCACCCCTCCACTTT. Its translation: CASSPDRVESPLHF. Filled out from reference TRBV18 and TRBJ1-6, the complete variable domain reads NAGVMQNPRHLVRRRGQEARLRCSPMKGHSHVYWYRQLPEEGLKFMVYLQKENIIDESGMPKERFSAEFPKEGPSILRIQQVVRGDSAAYFCASSPDRVESPLHFGNGTRLTVT.

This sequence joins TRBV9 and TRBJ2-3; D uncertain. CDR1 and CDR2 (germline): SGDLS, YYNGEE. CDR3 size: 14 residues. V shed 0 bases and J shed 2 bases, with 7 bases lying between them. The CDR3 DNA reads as TGTGCCAGCAGCGTAGAAGCCAACACAGATACGCAGTATTTT. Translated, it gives CASSVEANTDTQYF.

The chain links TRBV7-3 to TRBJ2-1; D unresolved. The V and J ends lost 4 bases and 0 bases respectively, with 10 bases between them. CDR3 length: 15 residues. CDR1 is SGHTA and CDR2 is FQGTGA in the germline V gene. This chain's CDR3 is CASSYTQSSYNEQFF. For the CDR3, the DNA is TGTGCCAGCAGCTACACCCAAAGCTCCTACAATGAGCAGTTCTTC.

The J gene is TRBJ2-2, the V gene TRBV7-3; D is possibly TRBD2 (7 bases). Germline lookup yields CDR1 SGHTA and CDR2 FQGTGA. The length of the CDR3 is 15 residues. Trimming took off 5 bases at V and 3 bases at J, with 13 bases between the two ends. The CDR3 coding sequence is TGTGCCAGCAGCCAGGGGACTACCTACACCGGGGAGCTGTTTTTT. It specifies CASSQGTTYTGELFF.

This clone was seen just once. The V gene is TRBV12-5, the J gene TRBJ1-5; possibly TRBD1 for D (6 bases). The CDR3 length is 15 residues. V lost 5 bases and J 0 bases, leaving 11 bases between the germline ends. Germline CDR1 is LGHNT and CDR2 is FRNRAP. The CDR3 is CASGPGQTSNQPQHF. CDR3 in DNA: TGTGCTAGTGGTCCTGGACAGACTAGCAATCAGCCCCAGCATTTT.

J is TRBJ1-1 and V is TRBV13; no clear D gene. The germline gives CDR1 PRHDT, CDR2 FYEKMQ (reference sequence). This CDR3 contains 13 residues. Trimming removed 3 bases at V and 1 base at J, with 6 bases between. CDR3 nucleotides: TGTGCCAGCAGCTTCAACACGAACACTGAAGCTTTCTTT. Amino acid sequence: CASSFNTNTEAFF. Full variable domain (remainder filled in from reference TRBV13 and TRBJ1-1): AAGVIQSPRHLIKEKRETATLKCYPIPRHDTVYWYQQGPGQDPQFLISFYEKMQSDKGSIPDRFSAQQFSDYHSELNMSSLELGDSALYFCASSFNTNTEAFFGQGTRLTVV.

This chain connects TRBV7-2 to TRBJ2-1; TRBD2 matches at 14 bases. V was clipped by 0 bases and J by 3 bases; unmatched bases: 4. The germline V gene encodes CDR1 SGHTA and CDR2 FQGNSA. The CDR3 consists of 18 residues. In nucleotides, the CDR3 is TGTGCCAGCAGCTTAGCGGGGACTAGCGGGGGCCACTACAATGAGCAGTTCTTC. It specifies CASSLAGTSGGHYNEQFF.

CDR3 sequence reads: CASTTANTGELFF. As DNA, the CDR3 is TGTGCCAGCACGACGGCGAACACCGGGGAGCTGTTTTTT. This chain uses TRBV6-5 with TRBJ2-2; D is uncertain. Trimming took off 7 bases at V and 0 bases at J, with 6 bases between the two ends. Germline loops: CDR1 MNHEY, CDR2 SVGAGI. The CDR3 has 13 amino acids.

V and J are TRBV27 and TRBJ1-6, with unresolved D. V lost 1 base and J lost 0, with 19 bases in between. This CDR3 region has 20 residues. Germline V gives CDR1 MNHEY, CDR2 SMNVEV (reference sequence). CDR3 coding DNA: TGTGCCAGCAGTTTATTAGCTATTAGCAGTTCGTCCTCCTATAATTCACCCCTCCACTTT. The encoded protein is CASSLLAISSSSSYNSPLHF.

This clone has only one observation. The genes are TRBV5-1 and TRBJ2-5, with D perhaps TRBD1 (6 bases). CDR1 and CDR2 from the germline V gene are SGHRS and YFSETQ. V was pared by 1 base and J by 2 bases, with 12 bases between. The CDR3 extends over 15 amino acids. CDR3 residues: CASSLSGGKQETQYF. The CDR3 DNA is TGCGCCAGCAGCTTGAGTGGGGGCAAGCAAGAGACCCAGTACTTC.

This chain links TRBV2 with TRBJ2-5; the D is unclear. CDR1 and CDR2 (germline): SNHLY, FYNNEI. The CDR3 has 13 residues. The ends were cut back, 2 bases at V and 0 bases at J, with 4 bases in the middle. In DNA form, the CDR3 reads TGTGCCAGCAGTGAAAACAACCAAGAGACCCAGTACTTC. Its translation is CASSENNQETQYF.

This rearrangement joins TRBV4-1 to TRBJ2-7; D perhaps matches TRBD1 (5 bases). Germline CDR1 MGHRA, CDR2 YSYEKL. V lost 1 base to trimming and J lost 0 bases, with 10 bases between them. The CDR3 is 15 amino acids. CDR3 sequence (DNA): TGCGCCAGCAGCCAAGTACAGGCTGCCTCCTACGAGCAGTACTTC. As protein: CASSQVQAASYEQYF.

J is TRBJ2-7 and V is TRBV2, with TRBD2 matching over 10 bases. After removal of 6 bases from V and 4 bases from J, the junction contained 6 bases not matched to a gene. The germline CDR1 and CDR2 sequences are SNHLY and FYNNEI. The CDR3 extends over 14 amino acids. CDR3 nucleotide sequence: TGTGCCAGCAGACGGACTAGCGGACAATACGAGCAGTACTTC. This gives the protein CASRRTSGQYEQYF.

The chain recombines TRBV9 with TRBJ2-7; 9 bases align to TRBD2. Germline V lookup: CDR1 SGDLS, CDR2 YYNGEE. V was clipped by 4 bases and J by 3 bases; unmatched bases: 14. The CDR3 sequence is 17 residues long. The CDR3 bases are TGTGCCAGCAGCCCCCGTCCAGCGGGAGGTCGGGACTACGAGCAGTACTTC. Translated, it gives CASSPRPAGGRDYEQYF.

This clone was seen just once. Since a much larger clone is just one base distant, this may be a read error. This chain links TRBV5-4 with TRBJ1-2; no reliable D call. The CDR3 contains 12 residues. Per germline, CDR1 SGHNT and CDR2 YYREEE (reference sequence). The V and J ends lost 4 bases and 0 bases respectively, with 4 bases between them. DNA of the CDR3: TGTGCCAGCAGCGATACTAACTATGGCTACACCTTC. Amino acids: CASSDTNYGYTF.